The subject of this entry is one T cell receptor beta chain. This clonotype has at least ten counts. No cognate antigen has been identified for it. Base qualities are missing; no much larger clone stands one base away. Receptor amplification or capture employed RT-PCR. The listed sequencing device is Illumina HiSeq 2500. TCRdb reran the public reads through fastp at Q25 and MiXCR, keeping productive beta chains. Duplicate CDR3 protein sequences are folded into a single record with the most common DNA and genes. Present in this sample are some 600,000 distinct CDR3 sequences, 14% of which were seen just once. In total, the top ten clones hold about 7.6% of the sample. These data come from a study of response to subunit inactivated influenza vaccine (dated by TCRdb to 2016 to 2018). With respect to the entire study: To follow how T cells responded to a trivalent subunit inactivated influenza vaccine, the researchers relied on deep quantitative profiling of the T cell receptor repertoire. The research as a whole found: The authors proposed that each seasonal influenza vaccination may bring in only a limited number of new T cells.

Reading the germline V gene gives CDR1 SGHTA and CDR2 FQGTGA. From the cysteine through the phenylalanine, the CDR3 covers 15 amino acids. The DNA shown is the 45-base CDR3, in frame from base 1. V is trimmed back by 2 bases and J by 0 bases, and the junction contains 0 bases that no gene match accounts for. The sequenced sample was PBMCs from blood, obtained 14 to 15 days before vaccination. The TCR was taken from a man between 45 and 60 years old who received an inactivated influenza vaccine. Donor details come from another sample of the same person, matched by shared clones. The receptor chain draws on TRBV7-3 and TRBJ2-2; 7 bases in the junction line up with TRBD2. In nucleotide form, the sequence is TGTGCCAGCAGCTTACTAGCGGCGAACACCGGGGAGCTGTTTTTT. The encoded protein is CASSLLAANTGELFF.